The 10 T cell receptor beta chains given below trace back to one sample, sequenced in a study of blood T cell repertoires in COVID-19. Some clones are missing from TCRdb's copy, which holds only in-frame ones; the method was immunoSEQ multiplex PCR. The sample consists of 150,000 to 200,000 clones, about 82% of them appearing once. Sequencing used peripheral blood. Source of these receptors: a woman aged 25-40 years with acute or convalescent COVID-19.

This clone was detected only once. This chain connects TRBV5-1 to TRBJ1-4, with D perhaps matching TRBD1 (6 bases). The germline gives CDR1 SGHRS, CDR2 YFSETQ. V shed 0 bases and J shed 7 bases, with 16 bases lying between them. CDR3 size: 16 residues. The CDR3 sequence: CASSLVGGRAGEKLFF. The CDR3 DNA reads TGCGCCAGCAGCTTGGTTGGGGGCAGGGCCGGTGAAAAACTGTTTTTT.

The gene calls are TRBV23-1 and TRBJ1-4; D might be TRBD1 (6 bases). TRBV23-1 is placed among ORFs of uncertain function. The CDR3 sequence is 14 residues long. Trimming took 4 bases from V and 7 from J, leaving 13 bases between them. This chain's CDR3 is CASSRQLTGEKLFF. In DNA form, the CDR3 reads TGCGCCAGCAGTCGCCAACTGACAGGTGAAAAACTGTTTTTT.

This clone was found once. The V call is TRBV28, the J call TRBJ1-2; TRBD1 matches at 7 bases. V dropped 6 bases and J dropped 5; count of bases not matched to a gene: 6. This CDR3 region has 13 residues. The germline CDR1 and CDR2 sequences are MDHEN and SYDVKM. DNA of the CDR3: TGTGCCAGCAGGGAGGGGGCTGGGTATGGCTACACCTTC. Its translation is CASREGAGYGYTF.

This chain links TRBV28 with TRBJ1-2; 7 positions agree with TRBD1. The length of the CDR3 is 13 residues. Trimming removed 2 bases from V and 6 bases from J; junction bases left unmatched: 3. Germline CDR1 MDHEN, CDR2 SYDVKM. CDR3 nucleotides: TGTGCCAGCAGTTTACAGGGGGGCCATGGCTACACCTTC. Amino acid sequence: CASSLQGGHGYTF.

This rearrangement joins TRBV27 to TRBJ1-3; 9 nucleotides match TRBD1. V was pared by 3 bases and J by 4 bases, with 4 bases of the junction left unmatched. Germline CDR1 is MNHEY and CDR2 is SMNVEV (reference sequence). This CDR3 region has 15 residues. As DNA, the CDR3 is TGTGCCAGCAGTTTGGGAGGACAGGGGGGAAACACCATATATTTT. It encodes CASSLGGQGGNTIYF.

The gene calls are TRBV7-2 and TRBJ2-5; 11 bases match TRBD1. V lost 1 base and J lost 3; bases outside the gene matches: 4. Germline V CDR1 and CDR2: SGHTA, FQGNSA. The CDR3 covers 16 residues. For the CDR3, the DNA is TGTGCCAGCAGCTTAGGGACAGGGGGCGGTGAAGAGACCCAGTACTTC. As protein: CASSLGTGGGEETQYF.

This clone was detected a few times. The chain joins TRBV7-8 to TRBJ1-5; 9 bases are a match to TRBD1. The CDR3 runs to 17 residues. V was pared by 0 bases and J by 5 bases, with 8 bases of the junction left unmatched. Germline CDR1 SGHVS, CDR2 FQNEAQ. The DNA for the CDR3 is TGTGCCAGCAGCTTAGCCGACAGGGGGGCCCCTTATCAGCCCCAGCATTTT. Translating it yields CASSLADRGAPYQPQHF.

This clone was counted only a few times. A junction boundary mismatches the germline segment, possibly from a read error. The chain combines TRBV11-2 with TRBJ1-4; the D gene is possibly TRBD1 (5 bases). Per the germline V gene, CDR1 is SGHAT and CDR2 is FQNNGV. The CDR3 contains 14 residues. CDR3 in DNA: TGTGCCAGCAGTTTAGACAGCGGTAATGAAAAACTGTTTTTT. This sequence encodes CASSLDSGNEKLFF.

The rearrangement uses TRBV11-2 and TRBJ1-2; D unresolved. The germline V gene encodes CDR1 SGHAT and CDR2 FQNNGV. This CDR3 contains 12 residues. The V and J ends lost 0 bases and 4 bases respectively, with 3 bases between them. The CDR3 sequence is CASSLESYGYTF. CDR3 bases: TGTGCCAGCAGCTTAGAGAGCTATGGCTACACCTTC.

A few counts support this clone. CDR3 nucleotide sequence: TGTGCCAGCAGTGAGGGGACAGGGGGCAATCAGCCCCAGCATTTT. Its translation: CASSEGTGGNQPQHF. The chain combines TRBV6-4 with TRBJ1-5, with TRBD1 matching 10 bases. CDR1 is MRHNA and CDR2 is SNTAGT in the germline V gene. J was trimmed by 2 bases and V by 3 bases; bases with no gene match: 1. The CDR3 has 15 residues.